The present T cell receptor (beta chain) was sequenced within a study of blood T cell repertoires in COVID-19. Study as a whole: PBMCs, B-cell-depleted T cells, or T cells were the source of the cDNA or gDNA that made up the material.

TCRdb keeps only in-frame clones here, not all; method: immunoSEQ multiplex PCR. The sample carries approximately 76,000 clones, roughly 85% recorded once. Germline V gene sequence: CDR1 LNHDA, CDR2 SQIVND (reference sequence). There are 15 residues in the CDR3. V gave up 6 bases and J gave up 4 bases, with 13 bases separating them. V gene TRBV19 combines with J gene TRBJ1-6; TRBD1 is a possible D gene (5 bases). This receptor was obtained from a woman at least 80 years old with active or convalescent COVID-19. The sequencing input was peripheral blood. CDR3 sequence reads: CASRGAGRYNSPLHF. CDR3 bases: TGTGCCAGTAGAGGCGCAGGGAGGTATAATTCACCCCTCCACTTT.